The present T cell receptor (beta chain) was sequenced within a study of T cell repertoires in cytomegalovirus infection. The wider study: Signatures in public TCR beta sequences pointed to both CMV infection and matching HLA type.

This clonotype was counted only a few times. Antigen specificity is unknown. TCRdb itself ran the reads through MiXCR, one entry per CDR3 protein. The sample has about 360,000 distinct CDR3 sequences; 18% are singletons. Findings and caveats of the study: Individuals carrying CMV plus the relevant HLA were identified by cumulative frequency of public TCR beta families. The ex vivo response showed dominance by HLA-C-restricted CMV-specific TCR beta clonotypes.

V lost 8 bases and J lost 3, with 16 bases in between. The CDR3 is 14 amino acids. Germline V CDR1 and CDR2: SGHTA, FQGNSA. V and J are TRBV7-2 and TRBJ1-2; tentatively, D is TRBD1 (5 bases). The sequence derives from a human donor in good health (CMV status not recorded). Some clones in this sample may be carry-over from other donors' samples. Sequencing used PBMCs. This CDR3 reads CASGHRTLHYGYTF. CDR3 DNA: TGTGCCAGCGGCCACAGGACGCTCCACTATGGCTACACCTTC.